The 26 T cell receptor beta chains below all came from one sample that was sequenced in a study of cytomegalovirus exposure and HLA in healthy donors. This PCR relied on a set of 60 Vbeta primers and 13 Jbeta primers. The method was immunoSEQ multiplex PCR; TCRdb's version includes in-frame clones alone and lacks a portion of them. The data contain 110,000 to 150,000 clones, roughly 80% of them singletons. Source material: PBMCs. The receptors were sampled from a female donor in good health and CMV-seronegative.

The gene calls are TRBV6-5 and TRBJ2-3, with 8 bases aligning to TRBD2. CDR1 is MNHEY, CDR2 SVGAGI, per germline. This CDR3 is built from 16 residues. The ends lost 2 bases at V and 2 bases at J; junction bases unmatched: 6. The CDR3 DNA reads TGTGCCAGCAGTTACGCAGCGGGGGAATTCACAGATACGCAGTATTTT. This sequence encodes CASSYAAGEFTDTQYF.

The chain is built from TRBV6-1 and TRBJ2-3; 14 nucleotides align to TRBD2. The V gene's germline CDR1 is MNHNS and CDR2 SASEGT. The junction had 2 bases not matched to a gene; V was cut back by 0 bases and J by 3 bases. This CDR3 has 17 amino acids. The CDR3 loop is CASSEAGTSGGTDTQYF. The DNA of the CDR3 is TGTGCCAGCAGTGAAGCCGGGACTAGCGGGGGAACAGATACGCAGTATTTT.

CDR3 amino acids: CSATEQGNEQFF. The CDR3 nucleotides are TGCAGCGCCACGGAACAGGGGAATGAGCAGTTCTTC. This rearrangement joins TRBV29-1 to TRBJ2-1; 7 bases line up with TRBD1. The CDR3 totals 12 residues. The junction had 7 bases not matched to a gene; V was cut back by 7 bases and J by 7 bases. Looked up from germline, CDR1 is SQVTM and CDR2 is ANQGSEA.

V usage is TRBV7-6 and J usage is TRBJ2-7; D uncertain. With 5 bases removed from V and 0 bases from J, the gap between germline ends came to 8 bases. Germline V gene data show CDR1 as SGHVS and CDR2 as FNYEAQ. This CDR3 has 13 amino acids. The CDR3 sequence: CASSPRSSYEQYF. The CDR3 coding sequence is TGTGCCAGCAGCCCGCGGTCCTCCTACGAGCAGTACTTC.

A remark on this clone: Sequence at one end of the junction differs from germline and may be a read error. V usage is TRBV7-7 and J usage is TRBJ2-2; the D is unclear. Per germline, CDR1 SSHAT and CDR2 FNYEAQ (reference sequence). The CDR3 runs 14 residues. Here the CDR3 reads CASSFRPGTGELFF. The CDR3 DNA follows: TGTGCTAGCAGCTTCCGTCCAGGCACCGGGGAGCTGTTTTTT.

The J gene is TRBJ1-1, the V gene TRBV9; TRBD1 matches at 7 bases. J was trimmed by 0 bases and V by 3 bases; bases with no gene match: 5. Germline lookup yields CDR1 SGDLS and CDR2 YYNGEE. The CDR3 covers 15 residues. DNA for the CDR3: TGTGCCAGCAGCGGGCCGGGACAGCTGAACACTGAAGCTTTCTTT. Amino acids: CASSGPGQLNTEAFF.

The CDR3 spells CSVEDAGQSTDTQYF. The CDR3 DNA sequence: TGCAGCGTTGAAGATGCGGGACAGAGCACAGATACGCAGTATTTT. The chain has TRBV29-1 and TRBJ2-3, with D maybe TRBD1 (7 bases). V lost 0 bases to trimming and J lost 0 bases, with 10 bases between them. The CDR3 contains 15 residues. Per the germline V gene, CDR1 is SQVTM and CDR2 is ANQGSEA.

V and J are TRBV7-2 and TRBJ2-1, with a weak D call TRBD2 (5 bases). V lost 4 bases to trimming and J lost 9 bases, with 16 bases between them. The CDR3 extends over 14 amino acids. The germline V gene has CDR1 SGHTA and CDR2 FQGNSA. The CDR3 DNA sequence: TGTGCCAGCAGCTCGAGCGGTGATTCAGGTGAGCAGTTCTTC. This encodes CASSSSGDSGEQFF.

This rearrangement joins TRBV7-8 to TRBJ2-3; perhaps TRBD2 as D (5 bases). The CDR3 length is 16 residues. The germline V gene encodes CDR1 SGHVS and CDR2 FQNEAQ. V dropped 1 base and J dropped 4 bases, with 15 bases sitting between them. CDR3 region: CASSLDIEGLADTQYF. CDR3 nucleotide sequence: TGTGCCAGCAGCTTAGATATTGAGGGCTTGGCAGATACGCAGTATTTT. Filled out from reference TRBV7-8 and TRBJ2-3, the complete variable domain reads GAGVSQSPRYKVAKRGQDVALRCDPISGHVSLFWYQQALGQGPEFLTYFQNEAQLDKSGLPSDRFFAERPEGSVSTLKIQRTQQEDSAVYLCASSLDIEGLADTQYFGPGTRLTVL.

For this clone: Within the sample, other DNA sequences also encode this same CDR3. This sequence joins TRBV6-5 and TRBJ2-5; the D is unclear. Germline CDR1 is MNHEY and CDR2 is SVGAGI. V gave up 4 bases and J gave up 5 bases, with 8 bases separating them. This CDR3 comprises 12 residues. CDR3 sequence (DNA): TGTGCCAGCAGTTTACTCGGGGAGACCCAGTACTTC. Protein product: CASSLLGETQYF.

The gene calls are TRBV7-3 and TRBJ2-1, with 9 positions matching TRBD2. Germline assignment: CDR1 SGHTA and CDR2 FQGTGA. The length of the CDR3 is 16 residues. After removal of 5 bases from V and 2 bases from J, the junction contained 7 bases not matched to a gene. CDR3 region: CASSPQGGGAYNEQFF. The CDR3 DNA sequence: TGTGCCAGCAGCCCACAGGGCGGGGGGGCCTACAATGAGCAGTTCTTC. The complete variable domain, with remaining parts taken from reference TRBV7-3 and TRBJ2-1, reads GAGVSQTPSNKVTEKGKYVELRCDPISGHTALYWYRQSLGQGPEFLIYFQGTGAADDSGLPNDRFFAVRPEGSVSTLKIQRTERGDSAVYLCASSPQGGGAYNEQFFGPGTRLTVL.

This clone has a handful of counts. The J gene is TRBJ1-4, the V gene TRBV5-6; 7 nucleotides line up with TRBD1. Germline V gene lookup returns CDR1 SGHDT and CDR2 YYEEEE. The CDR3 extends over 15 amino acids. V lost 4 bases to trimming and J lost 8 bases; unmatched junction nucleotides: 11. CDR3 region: CASSMGDSRAEKLFF. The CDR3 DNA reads TGTGCCAGCAGCATGGGGGACAGCCGGGCGGAAAAACTGTTTTTT.

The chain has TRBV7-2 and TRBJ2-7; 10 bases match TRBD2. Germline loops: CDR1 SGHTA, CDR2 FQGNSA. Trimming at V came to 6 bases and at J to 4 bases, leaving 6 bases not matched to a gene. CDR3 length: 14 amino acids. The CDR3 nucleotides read TGTGCCAGCAGACCCACTAGCGGGACTTACGAGCAGTACTTC. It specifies CASRPTSGTYEQYF.

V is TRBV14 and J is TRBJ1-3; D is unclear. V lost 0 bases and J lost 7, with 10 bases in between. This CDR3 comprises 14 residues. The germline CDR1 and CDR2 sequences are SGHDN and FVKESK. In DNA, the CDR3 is TGTGCCAGCAGCCAAGACTCGCGCCGGAACACCATATATTTT. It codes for CASSQDSRRNTIYF.

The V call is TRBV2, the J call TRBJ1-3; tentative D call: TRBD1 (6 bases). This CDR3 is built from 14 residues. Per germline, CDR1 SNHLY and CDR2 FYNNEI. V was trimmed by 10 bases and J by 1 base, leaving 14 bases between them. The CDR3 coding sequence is TGTGCCACGGACAGAGAGGGGTCTGGAAACACCATATATTTT. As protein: CATDREGSGNTIYF.

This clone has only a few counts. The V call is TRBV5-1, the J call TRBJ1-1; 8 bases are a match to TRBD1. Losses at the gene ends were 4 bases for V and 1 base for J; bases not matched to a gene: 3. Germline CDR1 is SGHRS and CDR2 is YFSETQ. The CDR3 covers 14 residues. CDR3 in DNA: TGCGCCAGCAGCGAGGGACAGGAGAACACTGAAGCTTTCTTT. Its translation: CASSEGQENTEAFF. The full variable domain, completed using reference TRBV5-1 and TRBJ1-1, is KAGVTQTPRYLIKTRGQQVTLSCSPISGHRSVSWYQQTPGQGLQFLFEYFSETQRNKGNFPGRFSGRQFSNSRSEMNVSTLELGDSALYLCASSEGQENTEAFFGQGTRLTVV.

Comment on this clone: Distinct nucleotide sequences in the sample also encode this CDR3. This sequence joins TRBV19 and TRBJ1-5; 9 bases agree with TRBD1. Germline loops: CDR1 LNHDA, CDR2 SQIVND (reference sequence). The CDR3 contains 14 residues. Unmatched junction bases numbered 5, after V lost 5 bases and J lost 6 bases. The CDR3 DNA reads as TGTGCCAGTAGTCTCGGACAGGGGAGTCAGCCCCAGCATTTT. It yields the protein CASSLGQGSQPQHF. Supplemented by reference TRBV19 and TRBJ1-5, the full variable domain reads DGGITQSPKYLFRKEGQNVTLSCEQNLNHDAMYWYRQDPGQGLRLIYYSQIVNDFQKGDIAEGYSVSREKKESFPLTVTSAQKNPTAFYLCASSLGQGSQPQHFGDGTRLSIL.

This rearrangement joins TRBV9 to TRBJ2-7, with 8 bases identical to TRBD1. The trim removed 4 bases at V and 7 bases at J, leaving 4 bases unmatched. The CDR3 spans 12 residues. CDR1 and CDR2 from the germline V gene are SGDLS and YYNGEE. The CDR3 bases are TGTGCCAGCAGCAAAGACAGGGGTGAGCAGTACTTC. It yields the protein CASSKDRGEQYF.

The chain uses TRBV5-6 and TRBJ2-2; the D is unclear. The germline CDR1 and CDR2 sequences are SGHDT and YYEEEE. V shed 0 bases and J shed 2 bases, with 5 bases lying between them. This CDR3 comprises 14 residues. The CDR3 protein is CASSLGYNTGELFF. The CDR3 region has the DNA TGTGCCAGCAGCTTGGGCTATAACACCGGGGAGCTGTTTTTT.

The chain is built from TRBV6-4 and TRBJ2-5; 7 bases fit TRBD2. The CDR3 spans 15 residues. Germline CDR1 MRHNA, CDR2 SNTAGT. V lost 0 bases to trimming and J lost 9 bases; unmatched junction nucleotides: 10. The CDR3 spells CASSDSIGARGAQYF. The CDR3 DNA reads TGTGCCAGCAGTGACTCGATTGGGGCCCGGGGGGCCCAGTACTTC.

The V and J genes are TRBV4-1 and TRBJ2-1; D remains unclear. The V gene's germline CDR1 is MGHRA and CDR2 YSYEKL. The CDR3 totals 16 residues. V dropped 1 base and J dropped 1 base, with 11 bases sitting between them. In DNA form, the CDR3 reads TGCGCCAGCAGCCAAGGACCCCTCGGGTCCTACAATGAGCAGTTCTTC. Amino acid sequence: CASSQGPLGSYNEQFF.

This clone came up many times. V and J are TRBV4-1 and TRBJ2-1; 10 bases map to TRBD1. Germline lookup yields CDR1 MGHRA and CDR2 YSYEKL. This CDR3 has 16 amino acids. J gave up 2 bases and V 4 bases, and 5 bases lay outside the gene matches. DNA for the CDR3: TGCGCCAGCAGCCCCCGGGACAGGGGAACCTACAATGAGCAGTTCTTC. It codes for CASSPRDRGTYNEQFF.

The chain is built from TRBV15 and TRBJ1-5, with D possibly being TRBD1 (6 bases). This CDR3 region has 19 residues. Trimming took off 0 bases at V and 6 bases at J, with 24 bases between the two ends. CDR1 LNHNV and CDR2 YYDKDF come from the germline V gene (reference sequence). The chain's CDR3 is CATSRDLSYRDWGFQPQHF. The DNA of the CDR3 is TGTGCCACCAGCAGAGACCTCTCATACAGGGATTGGGGCTTTCAGCCCCAGCATTTT.

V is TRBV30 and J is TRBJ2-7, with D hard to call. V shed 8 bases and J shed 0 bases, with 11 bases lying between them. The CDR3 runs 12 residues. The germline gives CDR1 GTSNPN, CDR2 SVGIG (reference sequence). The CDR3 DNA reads TGTGCCGGAGTGCTGGGCTCCTACGAGCAGTACTTC. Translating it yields CAGVLGSYEQYF.

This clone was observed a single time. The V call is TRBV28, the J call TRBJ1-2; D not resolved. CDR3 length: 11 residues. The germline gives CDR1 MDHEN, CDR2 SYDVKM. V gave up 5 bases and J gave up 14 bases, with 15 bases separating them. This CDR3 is CASSDAGRSTF. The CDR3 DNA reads TGTGCCAGCAGTGATGCCGGGAGATCAACCTTC.

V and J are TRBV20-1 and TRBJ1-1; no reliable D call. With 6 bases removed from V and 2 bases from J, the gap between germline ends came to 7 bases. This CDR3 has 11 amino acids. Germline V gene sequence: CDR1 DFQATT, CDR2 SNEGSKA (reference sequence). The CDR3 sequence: CSARDNTEAFF. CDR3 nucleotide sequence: TGCAGTGCCCGCGATAACACTGAAGCTTTCTTT.